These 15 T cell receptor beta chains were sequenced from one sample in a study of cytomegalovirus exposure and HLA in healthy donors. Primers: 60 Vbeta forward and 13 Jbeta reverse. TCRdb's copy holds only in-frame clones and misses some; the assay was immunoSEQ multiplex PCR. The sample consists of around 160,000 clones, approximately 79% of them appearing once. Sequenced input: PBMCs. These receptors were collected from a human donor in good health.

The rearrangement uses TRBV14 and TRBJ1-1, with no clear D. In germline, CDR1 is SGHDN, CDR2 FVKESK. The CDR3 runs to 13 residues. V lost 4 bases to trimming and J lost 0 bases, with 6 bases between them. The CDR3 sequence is CASSLRLNTEAFF. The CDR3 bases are TGTGCCAGCAGCCTCCGTTTGAACACTGAAGCTTTCTTT.

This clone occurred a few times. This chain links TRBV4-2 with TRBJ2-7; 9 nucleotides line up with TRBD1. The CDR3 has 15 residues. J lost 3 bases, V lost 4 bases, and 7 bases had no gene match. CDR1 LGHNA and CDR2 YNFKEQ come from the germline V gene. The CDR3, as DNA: TGTGCCAGCAGCCCCCGGGGACAGGGCTTCTACGAGCAGTACTTC. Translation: CASSPRGQGFYEQYF.

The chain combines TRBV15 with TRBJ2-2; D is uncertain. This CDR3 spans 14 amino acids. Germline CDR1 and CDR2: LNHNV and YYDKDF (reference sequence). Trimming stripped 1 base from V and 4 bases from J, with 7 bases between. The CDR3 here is CATSRAEFTGELFF. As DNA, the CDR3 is TGTGCCACCAGCAGAGCTGAGTTCACCGGGGAGCTGTTTTTT.

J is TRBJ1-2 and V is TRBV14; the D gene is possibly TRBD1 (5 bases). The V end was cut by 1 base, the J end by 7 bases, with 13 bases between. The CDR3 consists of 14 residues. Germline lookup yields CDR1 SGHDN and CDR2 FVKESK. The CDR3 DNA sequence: TGTGCCAGCAGCCAAGGCGGGGGTATAGGTGGCTACACCTTC. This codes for CASSQGGGIGGYTF.

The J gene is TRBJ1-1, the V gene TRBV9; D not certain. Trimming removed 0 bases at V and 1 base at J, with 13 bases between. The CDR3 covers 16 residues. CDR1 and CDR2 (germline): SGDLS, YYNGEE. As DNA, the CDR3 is TGTGCCAGCAGCGTAGATGAGGGCCGCAGGAACACTGAAGCTTTCTTT. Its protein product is CASSVDEGRRNTEAFF.

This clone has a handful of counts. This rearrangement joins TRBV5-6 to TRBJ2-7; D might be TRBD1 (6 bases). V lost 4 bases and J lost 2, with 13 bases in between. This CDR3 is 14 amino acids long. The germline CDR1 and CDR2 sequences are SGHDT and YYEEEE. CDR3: CASSQTGPTYEQYF. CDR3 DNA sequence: TGTGCCAGCAGCCAAACAGGGCCCACCTACGAGCAGTACTTC.

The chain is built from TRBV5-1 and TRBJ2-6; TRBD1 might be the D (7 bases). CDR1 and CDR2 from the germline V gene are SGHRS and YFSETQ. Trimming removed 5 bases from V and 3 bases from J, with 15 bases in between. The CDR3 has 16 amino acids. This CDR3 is CASRGGGAGGANVLTF. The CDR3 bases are TGCGCCAGCAGAGGAGGGGGCGCGGGTGGGGCCAACGTCCTGACTTTC.

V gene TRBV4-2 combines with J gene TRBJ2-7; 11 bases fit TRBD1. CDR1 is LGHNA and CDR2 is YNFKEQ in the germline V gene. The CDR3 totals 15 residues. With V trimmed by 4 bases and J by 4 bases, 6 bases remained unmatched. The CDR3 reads CASSPRTGGRYEQYF. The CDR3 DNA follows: TGTGCCAGCAGCCCCAGGACAGGGGGCCGGTACGAGCAGTACTTC.

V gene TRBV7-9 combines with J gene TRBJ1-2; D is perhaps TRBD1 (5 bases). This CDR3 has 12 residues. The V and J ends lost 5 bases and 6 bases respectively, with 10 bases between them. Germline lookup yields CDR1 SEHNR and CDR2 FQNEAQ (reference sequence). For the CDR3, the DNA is TGTGCCAGCAGCCCGACAGTTAATGGCTACACCTTC. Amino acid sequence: CASSPTVNGYTF. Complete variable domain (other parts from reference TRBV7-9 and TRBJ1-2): DTGVSQNPRHKITKRGQNVTFRCDPISEHNRLYWYRQTLGQGPEFLTYFQNEAQLEKSRLLSDRFSAERPKGSFSTLEIQRTEQGDSAMYLCASSPTVNGYTFGSGTRLTVV.

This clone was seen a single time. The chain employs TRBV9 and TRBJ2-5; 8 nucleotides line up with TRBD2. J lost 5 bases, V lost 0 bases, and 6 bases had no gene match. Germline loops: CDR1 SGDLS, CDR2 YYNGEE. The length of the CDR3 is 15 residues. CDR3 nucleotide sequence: TGTGCCAGCAGCGTAGGGGAGCGGGGGTCCGAGACCCAGTACTTC. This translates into CASSVGERGSETQYF.

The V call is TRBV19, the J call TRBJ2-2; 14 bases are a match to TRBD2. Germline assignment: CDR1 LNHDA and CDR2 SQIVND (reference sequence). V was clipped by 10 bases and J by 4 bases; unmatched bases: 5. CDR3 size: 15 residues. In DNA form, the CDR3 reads TGTGCCACTACGGGACTAGCGGGGGCCACCGGGGAGCTGTTTTTT. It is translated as CATTGLAGATGELFF.

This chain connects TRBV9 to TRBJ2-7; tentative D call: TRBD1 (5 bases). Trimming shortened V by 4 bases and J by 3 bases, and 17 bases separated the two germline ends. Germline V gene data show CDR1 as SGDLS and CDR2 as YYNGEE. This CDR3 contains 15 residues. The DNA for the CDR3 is TGTGCCAGCAGCACCCAACCCGACAGTCACTACGAGCAGTACTTC. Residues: CASSTQPDSHYEQYF.

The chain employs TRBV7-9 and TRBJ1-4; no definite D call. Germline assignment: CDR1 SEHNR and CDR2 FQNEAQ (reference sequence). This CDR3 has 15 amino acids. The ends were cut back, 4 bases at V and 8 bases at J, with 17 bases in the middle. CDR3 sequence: CASSSTGLPMEKLFF. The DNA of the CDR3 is TGTGCCAGCAGCTCTACCGGACTCCCGATGGAAAAACTGTTTTTT.

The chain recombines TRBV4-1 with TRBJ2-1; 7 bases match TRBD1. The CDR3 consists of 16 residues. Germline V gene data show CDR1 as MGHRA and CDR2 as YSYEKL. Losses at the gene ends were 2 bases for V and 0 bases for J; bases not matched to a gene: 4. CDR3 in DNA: TGCGCCAGCAGCCAACAGGGGGTGAGCTCCTACAATGAGCAGTTCTTC. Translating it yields CASSQQGVSSYNEQFF.

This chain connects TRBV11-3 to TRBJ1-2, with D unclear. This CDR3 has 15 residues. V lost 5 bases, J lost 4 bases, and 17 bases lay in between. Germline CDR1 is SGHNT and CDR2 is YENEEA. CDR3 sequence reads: CASSPITGFRYGYTF. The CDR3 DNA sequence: TGTGCCAGCAGCCCAATAACCGGGTTTCGCTATGGCTACACCTTC.